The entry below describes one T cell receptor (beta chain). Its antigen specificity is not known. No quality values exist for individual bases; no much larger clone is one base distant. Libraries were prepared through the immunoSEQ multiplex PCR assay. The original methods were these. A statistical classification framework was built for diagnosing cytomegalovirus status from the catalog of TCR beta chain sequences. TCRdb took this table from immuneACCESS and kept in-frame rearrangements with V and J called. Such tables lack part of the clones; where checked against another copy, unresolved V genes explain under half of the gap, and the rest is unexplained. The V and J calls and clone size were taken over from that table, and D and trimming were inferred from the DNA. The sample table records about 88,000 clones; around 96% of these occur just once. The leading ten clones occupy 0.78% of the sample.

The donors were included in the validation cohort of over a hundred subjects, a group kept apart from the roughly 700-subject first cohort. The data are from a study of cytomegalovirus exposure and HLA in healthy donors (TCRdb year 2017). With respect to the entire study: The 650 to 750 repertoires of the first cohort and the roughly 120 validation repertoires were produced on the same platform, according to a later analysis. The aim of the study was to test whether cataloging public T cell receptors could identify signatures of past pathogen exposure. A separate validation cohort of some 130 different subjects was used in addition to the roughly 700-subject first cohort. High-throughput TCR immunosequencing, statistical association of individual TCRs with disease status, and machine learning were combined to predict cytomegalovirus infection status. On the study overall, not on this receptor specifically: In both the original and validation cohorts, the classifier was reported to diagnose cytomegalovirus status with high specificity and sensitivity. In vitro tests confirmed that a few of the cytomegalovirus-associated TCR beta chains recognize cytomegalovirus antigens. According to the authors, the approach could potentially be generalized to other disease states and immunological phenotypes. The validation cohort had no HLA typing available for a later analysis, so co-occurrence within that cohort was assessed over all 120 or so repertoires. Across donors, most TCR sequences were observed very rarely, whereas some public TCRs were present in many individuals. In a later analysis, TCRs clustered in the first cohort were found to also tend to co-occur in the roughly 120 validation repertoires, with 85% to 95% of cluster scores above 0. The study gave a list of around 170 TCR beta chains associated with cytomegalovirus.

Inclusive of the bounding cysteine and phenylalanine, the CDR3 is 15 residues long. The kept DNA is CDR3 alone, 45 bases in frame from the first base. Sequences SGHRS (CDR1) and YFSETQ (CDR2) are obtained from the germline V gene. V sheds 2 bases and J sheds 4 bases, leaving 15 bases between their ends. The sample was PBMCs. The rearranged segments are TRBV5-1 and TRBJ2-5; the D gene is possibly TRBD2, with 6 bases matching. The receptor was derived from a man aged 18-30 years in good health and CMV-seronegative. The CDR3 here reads CASSLSLASPETQYF. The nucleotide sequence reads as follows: TGCGCCAGCAGCTTAAGCCTAGCGAGTCCAGAGACCCAGTACTTC.